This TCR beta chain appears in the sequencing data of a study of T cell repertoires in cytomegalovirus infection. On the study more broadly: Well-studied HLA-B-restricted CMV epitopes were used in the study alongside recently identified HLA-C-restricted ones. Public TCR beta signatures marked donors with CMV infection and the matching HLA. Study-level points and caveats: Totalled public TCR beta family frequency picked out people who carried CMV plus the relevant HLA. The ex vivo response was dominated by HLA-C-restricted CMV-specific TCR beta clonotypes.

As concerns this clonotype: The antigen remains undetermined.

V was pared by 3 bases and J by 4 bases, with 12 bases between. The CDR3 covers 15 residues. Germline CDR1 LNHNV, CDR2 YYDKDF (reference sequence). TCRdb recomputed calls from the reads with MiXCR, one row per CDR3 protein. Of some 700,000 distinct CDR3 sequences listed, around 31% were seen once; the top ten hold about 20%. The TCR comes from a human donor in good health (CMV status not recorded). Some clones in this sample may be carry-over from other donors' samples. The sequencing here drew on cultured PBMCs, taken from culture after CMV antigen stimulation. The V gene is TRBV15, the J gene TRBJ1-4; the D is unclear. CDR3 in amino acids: CATSSRSGYNEKLFF. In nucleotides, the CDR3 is TGTGCCACCAGCAGCAGATCGGGATATAATGAAAAACTGTTTTTT.